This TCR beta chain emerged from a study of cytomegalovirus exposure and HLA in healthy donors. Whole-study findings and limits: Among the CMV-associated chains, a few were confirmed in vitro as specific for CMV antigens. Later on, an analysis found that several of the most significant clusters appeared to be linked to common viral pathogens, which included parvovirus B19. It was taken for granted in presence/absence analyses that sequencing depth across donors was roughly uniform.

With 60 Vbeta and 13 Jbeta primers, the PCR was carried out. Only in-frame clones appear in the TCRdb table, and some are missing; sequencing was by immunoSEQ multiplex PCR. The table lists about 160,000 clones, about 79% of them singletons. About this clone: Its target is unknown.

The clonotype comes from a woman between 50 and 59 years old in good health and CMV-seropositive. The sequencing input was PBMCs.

Here the CDR3 DNA reads TGTGCCAGCAGTCGTTTCGGCTCTGGAAACACCATATATTTT. It encodes CASSRFGSGNTIYF. This chain links TRBV28 with TRBJ1-3; D not certain. Germline V gene data show CDR1 as MDHEN and CDR2 as SYDVKM. Trimming took 5 bases from V and 0 from J, leaving 8 bases between them. The CDR3 extends over 14 amino acids.